Listed here are 29 T cell receptor beta chains from one sample, sequenced in a study of cytomegalovirus exposure and HLA in healthy donors. Primers for the PCR totalled 60 Vbeta and 13 Jbeta. Only in-frame clones appear in the TCRdb table, and some are missing; sequencing was by immunoSEQ multiplex PCR. The sample includes about 200,000 clones. The sample consisted of PBMCs. The source is a boy aged 10-17 years in good health and CMV-seronegative.

DNA for the CDR3: TGCGCCAGCAGCTTGACAGGACCTTTTTATGGCTACACCTTC. Its translation: CASSLTGPFYGYTF. The V gene is TRBV5-1, the J gene TRBJ1-2; the D gene is possibly TRBD1 (5 bases). The CDR3 is 14 residues long. V was trimmed by 1 base and J by 5 bases, leaving 12 bases between them. Germline-derived CDR1 and CDR2 are SGHRS and YFSETQ.

In regard to this clone: The germline gene is not matched at one end of the junction; a read error may be the cause. This chain joins TRBV19 and TRBJ1-1; TRBD1 matches 7 bases. CDR1 is LNHDA and CDR2 is SQIVND in the germline V gene (reference sequence). The CDR3 totals 14 residues. CDR3 sequence (DNA): TGTGCCAGTAGTATACCGACAGGGAGGACTGAAGCTTCCTTT. It is translated as CASSIPTGRTEASF.

The chain combines TRBV10-2 with TRBJ2-5, with D possibly being TRBD1 (6 bases). TRBJ2-7 matches the DNA end more closely, so the J call is doubtful. Germline CDR1 is WSHSY and CDR2 is SAAADI. The CDR3 spans 13 residues. In DNA form, the CDR3 reads TGCGCCAGCAGTGAGGCAGGGGACAACGAGCAGTACTTC. Translated, it gives CASSEAGDNEQYF.

The chain is built from TRBV4-2 and TRBJ2-2; 9 nucleotides align to TRBD2. From germline, CDR1 is LGHNA and CDR2 YNFKEQ. CDR3 length equals 12 residues. J was trimmed by 7 bases and V by 8 bases; bases with no gene match: 2. The CDR3 bases are TGTGCCAGCCGGCGGGAGGGCGGGGAGCTGTTTTTT. Its protein is CASRREGGELFF.

The chain is built from TRBV10-3 and TRBJ2-7, with 7 nucleotides matching TRBD1. Germline CDR1 and CDR2: ENHRY and SYGVKD. The CDR3 length is 16 residues. Trimming took 4 bases from V and 1 from J; bases not matched to a gene: 10. The CDR3 DNA follows: TGTGCCATCAGTGGGAGAACAGGGGAATCATCCTACGAGCAGTACTTC. It specifies CAISGRTGESSYEQYF.

The J gene is TRBJ2-2, the V gene TRBV18; unclear D gene. V was clipped by 6 bases and J by 6 bases, with 5 bases between them. This CDR3 has 11 amino acids. Germline-derived CDR1 and CDR2 are KGHSH and LQKENI. Written as DNA, the CDR3 is TGTGCCAGCTCTCTAGCCGGGGAGCTGTTTTTT. This encodes CASSLAGELFF.

The chain carries TRBV19 and TRBJ1-5; no firm D call. Germline lookup yields CDR1 LNHDA and CDR2 SQIVND (reference sequence). The V end was cut by 10 bases, the J end by 0 bases, with 22 bases between. This CDR3 comprises 17 residues. CDR3 DNA: TGTGCCACCGCTCAGTCCGGAAACGGGGTTAGCAATCAGCCCCAGCATTTT. Translating it yields CATAQSGNGVSNQPQHF.

V gene TRBV4-1 combines with J gene TRBJ2-2, with TRBD1 identical over 8 bases. Germline trimming cut 1 base from V and 3 bases from J; bases unmatched to any gene: 7. CDR1 and CDR2 (germline): MGHRA, YSYEKL. This CDR3 is built from 17 residues. The CDR3 coding sequence is TGCGCCAGCAGCCAAGGGACAGGGAGAGGGGACACCGGGGAGCTGTTTTTT. It translates to CASSQGTGRGDTGELFF.

This rearrangement joins TRBV25-1 to TRBJ2-5; weak D call: TRBD2 (6 bases). The DNA end favors TRBJ2-7, so the J call may be wrong. The V gene's germline CDR1 is MGHDK and CDR2 SYGVNS. The CDR3 totals 15 residues. The CDR3: CASTVGGTSSYEQYF. For the CDR3, the DNA is TGTGCCAGCACCGTGGGCGGGACGTCCTCCTACGAGCAGTACTTC.

CDR3 DNA sequence: TGTGCCAGCAAAATCGGGACAGGGGCCAATGAGCAGTTCTTC. Translating gives CASKIGTGANEQFF. The V and J genes are TRBV25-1 and TRBJ2-1, with 10 bases matching TRBD1. The CDR3 runs 14 residues. The junction had 6 bases not matched to a gene; V was cut back by 7 bases and J by 6 bases. Looked up from germline, CDR1 is MGHDK and CDR2 is SYGVNS.

CDR3 protein: CASREGMATNEKLFF. For the CDR3, the DNA is TGTGCCAGTCGTGAGGGTATGGCAACTAATGAAAAACTGTTTTTT. This chain uses TRBV28 with TRBJ1-4; no clear D. The CDR3 contains 15 residues. CDR1 MDHEN and CDR2 SYDVKM come from the germline V gene. V was clipped by 9 bases and J by 0 bases, with 14 bases between them.

The chain's CDR3 is CASSSISGDSYEQYF. In DNA, the CDR3 is TGTGCCAGCAGCTCTATTAGCGGGGACTCCTACGAGCAGTACTTC. The chain employs TRBV7-2 and TRBJ2-7, with 8 bases fitting TRBD2. The junction had 5 bases not matched to a gene; V was cut back by 4 bases and J by 0 bases. Germline CDR1 is SGHTA and CDR2 is FQGNSA. The CDR3 runs to 15 residues.

This sequence joins TRBV6-1 and TRBJ2-7; D not resolved. CDR3 length: 13 residues. Germline assignment: CDR1 MNHNS and CDR2 SASEGT. V was trimmed by 3 bases and J by 5 bases, leaving 11 bases between them. Written as DNA, the CDR3 is TGTGCCAGCAGTGAGCTGGGCGCGAACGAGCAGTACTTC. This translates into CASSELGANEQYF.

The rearrangement links TRBV4-1 to TRBJ2-5, with D maybe TRBD2 (5 bases). V gave up 1 base and J gave up 7 bases, with 13 bases separating them. This CDR3 comprises 14 residues. The germline CDR1 and CDR2 sequences are MGHRA and YSYEKL. The CDR3 bases are TGCGCCAGCAGCCAAGTTCGGGATTGGGGGACCCAGTACTTC. As protein: CASSQVRDWGTQYF.

V gene TRBV29-1 combines with J gene TRBJ2-1; TRBD1 matches 8 bases. J was trimmed by 8 bases and V by 7 bases; bases with no gene match: 7. The CDR3 totals 12 residues. Germline V gives CDR1 SQVTM, CDR2 ANQGSEA. As DNA, the CDR3 is TGCAGCGGCCGACAGGGGACCGATGAGCAGTTCTTC. Residues: CSGRQGTDEQFF.

The chain carries TRBV28 and TRBJ1-6; TRBD1 might be the D (5 bases). This CDR3 has 14 amino acids. CDR1 MDHEN and CDR2 SYDVKM come from the germline V gene. Trimming removed 5 bases at V and 9 bases at J, with 14 bases between. The chain's CDR3 is CASSTSLGGSPLHF. CDR3 in DNA: TGTGCCAGCAGTACCTCCCTCGGGGGTTCACCCCTCCACTTT.

The chain employs TRBV19 and TRBJ1-1, with TRBD1 identical over 7 bases. Germline V gives CDR1 LNHDA, CDR2 SQIVND (reference sequence). The CDR3 consists of 14 residues. V lost 5 bases to trimming and J lost 3 bases; unmatched junction nucleotides: 6. The CDR3 DNA reads as TGTGCCAGTAGTTGGCAGGGGGGATACACTGAAGCTTTCTTT. It yields the protein CASSWQGGYTEAFF.

The chain combines TRBV6-5 with TRBJ1-4, with D unresolved. CDR1 is MNHEY, CDR2 SVGAGI, per germline. Deletions cut 2 bases from V and 8 bases from J, with 15 bases between. This CDR3 is 15 amino acids long. CDR3: CASSYTRPGGEKLFF. CDR3 bases: TGTGCCAGCAGTTACACCCGGCCTGGAGGGGAAAAACTGTTTTTT.

The CDR3 coding sequence is TGCGCCAGCAGCTTGGGACAGGGGCCCCCTGAAGCTTTCTTT. It is translated as CASSLGQGPPEAFF. The V call is TRBV5-1, the J call TRBJ1-1, with TRBD1 identical over 8 bases. Germline values: CDR1 SGHRS, CDR2 YFSETQ. The CDR3 covers 14 residues. The ends lost 0 bases at V and 6 bases at J; junction bases unmatched: 4.

The chain carries TRBV19 and TRBJ1-1; D may be TRBD1 (6 bases). Germline values: CDR1 LNHDA, CDR2 SQIVND (reference sequence). The CDR3 is 16 amino acids. Trimming shortened V by 5 bases and J by 1 base, and 17 bases separated the two germline ends. The CDR3 DNA is TGTGCCAGTAGTCCCCTACAGGGATATGGGAACACTGAAGCTTTCTTT. Protein product: CASSPLQGYGNTEAFF.

The chain is built from TRBV10-3 and TRBJ2-5, with TRBD2 as a possible D gene (6 bases). This CDR3 region has 15 residues. CDR1 and CDR2 from the germline V gene are ENHRY and SYGVKD. Trimming shortened V by 6 bases and J by 2 bases, and 16 bases separated the two germline ends. The CDR3 sequence is CAISHPGGGQETQYF. In nucleotides, the CDR3 is TGTGCCATCAGCCACCCGGGTGGGGGGCAAGAGACCCAGTACTTC.

The genes are TRBV2 and TRBJ1-2; no firm D call. This CDR3 has 20 amino acids. V was cut by 6 bases and J by 2 bases, with 31 bases left in between. The germline V gene has CDR1 SNHLY and CDR2 FYNNEI. Here the CDR3 reads CASSGETDNPGMSGNYGYTF. The CDR3 DNA follows: TGTGCCAGCAGCGGGGAGACGGATAATCCCGGGATGAGTGGAAACTATGGCTACACCTTC.

The chain couples TRBV19 to TRBJ1-2, with D hard to call. In germline, CDR1 is LNHDA, CDR2 SQIVND (reference sequence). The germline V and J ends were trimmed by 10 bases and 6 bases, with 9 bases remaining between them. This CDR3 region has 10 residues. Written as DNA, the CDR3 is TGTGCCACCCGGGAGAATGGCTACACCTTC. This translates into CATRENGYTF.

This rearrangement joins TRBV5-6 to TRBJ1-2, with 8 nucleotides matching TRBD1. J gave up 8 bases and V 5 bases, and 11 bases lay outside the gene matches. This CDR3 spans 14 amino acids. Per the germline V gene, CDR1 is SGHDT and CDR2 is YYEEEE. Here the CDR3 reads CASRPTQGARGYTF. DNA of the CDR3: TGTGCCAGCAGACCTACCCAGGGGGCGCGGGGCTACACCTTC.

The chain employs TRBV9 and TRBJ1-6; no definite D call. This CDR3 is 17 amino acids long. Per the germline V gene, CDR1 is SGDLS and CDR2 is YYNGEE. Trimming took off 4 bases at V and 5 bases at J, with 19 bases between the two ends. CDR3 region: CASSPRERVTHNSPLHF. CDR3 nucleotides: TGTGCCAGCAGCCCGAGGGAGAGGGTGACGCATAATTCACCCCTCCACTTT.

J is TRBJ1-1 and V is TRBV5-1, with D possibly TRBD1 on 5 matching bases. The CDR3 totals 14 residues. CDR1 is SGHRS, CDR2 YFSETQ, per germline. V was cut by 5 bases and J by 0 bases, with 11 bases left in between. The CDR3 DNA reads TGCGCCAGCAGAGACGGGACTATGAACACTGAAGCTTTCTTT. Its translation is CASRDGTMNTEAFF.

The rearrangement links TRBV9 to TRBJ2-1; no clear D. Germline V gene data show CDR1 as SGDLS and CDR2 as YYNGEE. The CDR3 sequence is 13 residues long. Trimming stripped 3 bases from V and 4 bases from J, with 8 bases between. DNA for the CDR3: TGTGCCAGCAGCGCGAATAGATACAATGAGCAGTTCTTC. Encoded protein: CASSANRYNEQFF.

The chain links TRBV11-2 to TRBJ2-1; TRBD2 is a possible D gene (6 bases). Trimming pared 4 bases from V and 1 base from J, leaving 11 bases between. Germline values: CDR1 SGHAT, CDR2 FQNNGV. This CDR3 is built from 15 residues. This CDR3 is CASSSHRGSYNEQFF. The CDR3 DNA reads as TGTGCCAGCAGCTCCCATCGGGGGTCCTACAATGAGCAGTTCTTC.

The rearrangement links TRBV29-1 to TRBJ2-5; D is perhaps TRBD2 (5 bases). Near its end, the DNA agrees better with TRBJ2-7, so the J call may be wrong. The CDR3 extends over 13 amino acids. Per the germline V gene, CDR1 is SQVTM and CDR2 is ANQGSEA. CDR3 coding DNA: TGCAGCGCTCACGCGGGCCAGGCCTACGAGCAGTACTTC. Its protein product is CSAHAGQAYEQYF.